These 11 T cell receptor beta chains came from one sample sequenced in a study of response to subunit inactivated influenza vaccine. TCRdb analysed the RT-PCR reads with MiXCR anew, one entry per CDR3 protein. The data hold about 520,000 distinct CDR3 sequences, with roughly 9.7% observed a single time. The sample consisted of PBMCs from blood, taken 40 to 50 days after vaccination. These receptors all come from a man aged 45-65 years who received an inactivated influenza vaccine.

This clonotype appeared a few times. The V call is TRBV27, the J call TRBJ2-1, with D perhaps TRBD2 (5 bases). Germline CDR1 and CDR2: MNHEY and SMNVEV (reference sequence). The ends were cut back, 5 bases at V and 9 bases at J, with 17 bases in the middle. The CDR3 has 14 amino acids. The DNA for the CDR3 is TGTGCCAGCAGTCCCGGTCGGGGATGGGGTGAGCAGTTCTTC. It encodes CASSPGRGWGEQFF.

The rearrangement joins TRBV6-4 to TRBJ2-1, with 10 positions matching TRBD2. The J segment lost 2 bases and the V segment lost 5 bases, leaving 3 bases of the junction unmatched. The CDR3 totals 15 residues. CDR1 MRHNA and CDR2 SNTAGT come from the germline V gene. The DNA for the CDR3 is TGTGCCAGCAGTCCCGGACTAGCGGCCTACAATGAGCAGTTCTTC. Translated: CASSPGLAAYNEQFF.

This clonotype was seen a few times. The J gene is TRBJ1-2, the V gene TRBV12-3 or TRBV12-4; TRBD1 agrees at 8 bases. J gave up 3 bases and V 5 bases, and 14 bases lay outside the gene matches. The CDR3 sequence is 17 residues long. In DNA form, the CDR3 reads TGTGCCAGCAGTCCCCGGACAGGGTATCTCAATTACTATGGCTACACCTTC. Translating it yields CASSPRTGYLNYYGYTF.

This clonotype was detected many times. In nucleotides, the CDR3 is TGTGCCAGCAGTCGAAGCGGGGCCGGGGAGCTGTTTTTT. It codes for CASSRSGAGELFF. This chain uses TRBV6-1 with TRBJ2-2; 7 nucleotides match TRBD2. CDR3 length equals 13 residues. CDR1 is MNHNS, CDR2 SASEGT, per germline. J lost 6 bases, V lost 5 bases, and 3 bases had no gene match.

This clonotype was seen only a few times. The V call is TRBV7-6, the J call TRBJ1-6; 12 nucleotides align to TRBD1. The CDR3 length is 21 residues. Germline assignment: CDR1 SGHVS and CDR2 FNYEAQ. V shed 2 bases and J 2 bases; nucleotides not matched to a gene: 13. The CDR3 DNA reads as TGTGCCAGCAGCTTATATCCGGGACAGGGGGCCCAAACCCCCTATAATTCACCCCTCCACTTT. The encoded protein is CASSLYPGQGAQTPYNSPLHF.

This chain joins TRBV12-3 or TRBV12-4 and TRBJ1-1; no clear D gene. Trimming cost V 2 bases and J 5 bases, with 12 bases left between them. The CDR3 spans 14 residues. The CDR3 loop is CASSLYRRATEAFF. The CDR3 DNA reads as TGTGCCAGCAGTTTATATAGGAGGGCGACTGAAGCTTTCTTT.

The sample holds a few counts of this clonotype. The chain is built from TRBV29-1 and TRBJ2-1, with D uncertain. V lost 3 bases and J lost 8, with 11 bases in between. CDR1 and CDR2 from the germline V gene are SQVTM and ANQGSEA. CDR3 length: 12 residues. The CDR3 DNA follows: TGCAGCGTTGACGGCCCCGGGCATGAGCAGTTCTTC. It codes for CSVDGPGHEQFF.

The DNA of the CDR3 is TGCGCCAGCAGCCAACCGGGACGAAAGGCCTATGGCTACACCTTC. It encodes CASSQPGRKAYGYTF. The chain links TRBV4-1 to TRBJ1-2, with a weak D call TRBD1 (5 bases). Trimming left V 2 bases short and J 4 bases short, with 14 bases between. This CDR3 is built from 15 residues. Germline V gives CDR1 MGHRA, CDR2 YSYEKL.

V gene TRBV5-5 combines with J gene TRBJ2-5, with 7 bases identical to TRBD1. The CDR3 is made up of 15 amino acids. V was clipped by 2 bases and J by 0 bases; unmatched bases: 4. CDR1 and CDR2 (germline): SGHKS, YYEKEE (reference sequence). CDR3 protein: CASSLMTGNQETQYF. The CDR3 nucleotides read TGTGCCAGCAGCTTAATGACAGGGAACCAAGAGACCCAGTACTTC.

This chain links TRBV19 with TRBJ2-7, with D perhaps matching TRBD1 (6 bases). This CDR3 has 13 residues. The germline CDR1 and CDR2 sequences are LNHDA and SQIVND (reference sequence). V was shortened by 6 bases and J by 3 bases, with 12 bases between the two germline ends. CDR3 DNA: TGTGCCAGTAGGGGAATACAGGGCTACGAGCAGTACTTC. Its protein is CASRGIQGYEQYF.

This clonotype was seen many times. The chain couples TRBV29-1 to TRBJ2-1; D gene ambiguous. The CDR3 is 12 residues long. V was trimmed by 6 bases and J by 5 bases, leaving 11 bases between them. The V gene's germline CDR1 is SQVTM and CDR2 ANQGSEA. CDR3 protein: CSVQVTNNEQFF. CDR3 DNA sequence: TGCAGCGTGCAAGTTACCAACAATGAGCAGTTCTTC.